This T cell receptor (beta chain) was captured by sequencing in a study of PD-L1 blockade in urothelial cancer. The CDR3 is 16 amino acids. V was trimmed by 5 bases and J by 4 bases, leaving 18 bases between them. Germline CDR1 and CDR2: LGHNA and YNFKEQ. Anywhere from 1 to 8 samples came from each patient, spanning pretreatment and on-treatment. The repertoire was sequenced with immunoSEQ multiplex PCR; TCRdb's copy has only in-frame clones and lacks some. This table has about 38,000 clones, 90% appearing once. This sequence joins TRBV4-2 and TRBJ1-5; D may be TRBD1 (5 bases). The sample was PBMCs, taken around atezolizumab (anti-PD-L1) treatment. This receptor was obtained from a man in his sixties or seventies with urothelial cancer. CDR3 region: CASSSGREVRNQPQHF. The CDR3 DNA follows: TGTGCCAGCAGCTCCGGCAGGGAGGTGAGGAATCAGCCCCAGCATTTT.